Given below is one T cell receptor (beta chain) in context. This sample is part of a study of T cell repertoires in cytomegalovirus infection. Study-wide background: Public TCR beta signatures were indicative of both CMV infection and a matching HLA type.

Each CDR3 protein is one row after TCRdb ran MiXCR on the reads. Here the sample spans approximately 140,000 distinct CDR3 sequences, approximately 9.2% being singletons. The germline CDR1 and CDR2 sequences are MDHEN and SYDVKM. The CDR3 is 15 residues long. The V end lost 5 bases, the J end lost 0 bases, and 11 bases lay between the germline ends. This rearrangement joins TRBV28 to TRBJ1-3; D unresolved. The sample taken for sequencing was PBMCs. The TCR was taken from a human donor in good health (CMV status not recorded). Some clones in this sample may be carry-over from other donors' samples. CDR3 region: CASSMIGLSGNTIYF. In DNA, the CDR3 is TGTGCCAGCAGTATGATCGGGCTCTCTGGAAACACCATATATTTT. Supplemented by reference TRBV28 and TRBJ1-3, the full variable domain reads DVKVTQSSRYLVKRTGEKVFLECVQDMDHENMFWYRQDPGLGLRLIYFSYDVKMKEKGDIPEGYSVSREKKERFSLILESASTNQTSMYLCASSMIGLSGNTIYFGEGSWLTVV.